This T cell receptor beta chain was observed in a study of CD8 T cells in ankylosing spondylitis. This clonotype turned up a few times. Antigen: not known. Findings of the study overall: Clones tied to disease were said to be significantly enriched in matched ankylosing spondylitis synovial fluid. For ankylosing spondylitis blood, a TCR beta motif of about 8 highly homologous variants appeared characteristic. Those disease-linked clones were CD8+; they were also relatively rare in peripheral blood.

Libraries for TCR beta were made by quantitative 5'-RACE with molecular barcodes. TCRdb passed the 5' RACE reads through MiXCR, listing each CDR3 protein once. This sample carries around 480,000 distinct CDR3 sequences, 17% of them seen once, and the ten largest clones take just over 1%. Sample: blood, either unsorted or a sorted T cell fraction (not recorded which). The receptor was derived from a male donor with ankylosing spondylitis.

This chain's CDR3 is CASSLASGFNEQYF. The CDR3 DNA sequence: TGCGCCAGCAGCTTGGCTAGCGGGTTTAACGAGCAGTACTTC. V and J are TRBV5-1 and TRBJ2-7; the match to TRBD2 covers 8 bases. From germline, CDR1 is SGHRS and CDR2 YFSETQ. The trim removed 0 bases at V and 5 bases at J, leaving 4 bases unmatched. There are 14 residues in the CDR3.